This T cell receptor (beta chain) was sequenced in a study of T cell repertoires in aging, cancer and after chemotherapy. Study-wide background: Donors were grouped into six age bands spanning 30 or younger through 70 or older.

Study-level points and caveats: Across the chemotherapy interval, each cancer cohort showed higher median generation probability, suggesting thymic rebound. Untreated cancer patients had significantly lower blood TCR diversity than age-matched healthy donors. In cancer patients, declining TCR diversity with age involved lost richness and lost evenness.

Rearranged V-D-J TRB sequences were amplified with a mixed TRB-A/B primer pool. TCRdb called the multiplex PCR reads again in MiXCR, with one record for every CDR3 protein. The sample yields just over 4,000 distinct CDR3 sequences, about 28% seen once. The template was genomic DNA from peripheral blood, not RNA. The CDR3 spans 13 residues. CDR1 is SQVTM and CDR2 is ANQGSEA in the germline V gene. To note about this clonotype: Its antigen is currently unknown.

This TCR was recovered from a human donor in good health. The chain links TRBV29-1 to TRBJ2-7; 7 bases line up with TRBD2. Sequencing was carried out using blood. Written as DNA, the CDR3 is TGCAGTGCTCAGCCCCGGGGGGATTTCGAGCAGTACTTC. As protein: CSAQPRGDFEQYF.